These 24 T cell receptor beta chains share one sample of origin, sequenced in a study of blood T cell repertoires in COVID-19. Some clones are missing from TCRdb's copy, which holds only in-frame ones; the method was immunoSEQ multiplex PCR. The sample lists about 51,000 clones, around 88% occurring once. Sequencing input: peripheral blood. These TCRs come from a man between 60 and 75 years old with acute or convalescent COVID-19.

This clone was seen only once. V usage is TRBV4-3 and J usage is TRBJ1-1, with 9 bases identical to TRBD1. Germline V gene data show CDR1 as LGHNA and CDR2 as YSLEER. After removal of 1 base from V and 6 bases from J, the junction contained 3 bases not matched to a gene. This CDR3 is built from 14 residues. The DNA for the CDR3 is TGCGCCAGCAGCCAAGCGGACAGGGGACCTGAAGCTTTCTTT. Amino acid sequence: CASSQADRGPEAFF.

In DNA form, the CDR3 reads TGTGCCAGCAGCTTAGCGCTAGGACAGGGGGCCGCGGGTAATGAAAAACTGTTTTTT. It is translated as CASSLALGQGAAGNEKLFF. This chain uses TRBV7-6 with TRBJ1-4; 11 bases line up with TRBD1. The trim removed 0 bases at V and 4 bases at J, leaving 10 bases unmatched. Germline loops: CDR1 SGHVS, CDR2 FNYEAQ. This CDR3 region has 19 residues.

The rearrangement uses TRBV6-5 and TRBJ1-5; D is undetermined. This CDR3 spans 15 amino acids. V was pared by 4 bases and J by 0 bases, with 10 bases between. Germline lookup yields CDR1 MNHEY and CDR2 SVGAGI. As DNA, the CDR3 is TGTGCCAGCAGTTCTGAGGTTGATAGCAATCAGCCCCAGCATTTT. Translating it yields CASSSEVDSNQPQHF.

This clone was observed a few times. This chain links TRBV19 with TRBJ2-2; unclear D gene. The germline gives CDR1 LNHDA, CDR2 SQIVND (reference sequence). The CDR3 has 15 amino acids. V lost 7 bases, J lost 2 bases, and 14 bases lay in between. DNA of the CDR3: TGTGCCAGTACCCCCCCGACTTCAAACACCGGGGAGCTGTTTTTT. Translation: CASTPPTSNTGELFF.

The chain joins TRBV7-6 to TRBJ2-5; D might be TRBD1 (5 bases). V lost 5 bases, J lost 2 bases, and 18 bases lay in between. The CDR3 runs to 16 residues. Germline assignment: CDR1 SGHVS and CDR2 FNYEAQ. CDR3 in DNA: TGTGCCAGCAGCCCTCCAGGGCAGGCTGCGCAAGAGACCCAGTACTTC. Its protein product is CASSPPGQAAQETQYF.

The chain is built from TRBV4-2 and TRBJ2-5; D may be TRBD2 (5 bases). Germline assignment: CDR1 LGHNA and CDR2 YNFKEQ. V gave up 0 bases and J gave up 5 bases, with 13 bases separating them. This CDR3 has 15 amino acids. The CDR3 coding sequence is TGTGCCAGCAGCCAAGATCCAGCGGACGGGGAGACCCAGTACTTC. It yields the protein CASSQDPADGETQYF.

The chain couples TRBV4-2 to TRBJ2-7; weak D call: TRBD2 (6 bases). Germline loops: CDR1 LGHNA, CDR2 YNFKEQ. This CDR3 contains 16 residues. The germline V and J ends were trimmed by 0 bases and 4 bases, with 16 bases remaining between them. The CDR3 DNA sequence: TGTGCCAGCAGCCAAGAGGGAGGCGTCGGGGTATACGAGCAGTACTTC. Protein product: CASSQEGGVGVYEQYF.

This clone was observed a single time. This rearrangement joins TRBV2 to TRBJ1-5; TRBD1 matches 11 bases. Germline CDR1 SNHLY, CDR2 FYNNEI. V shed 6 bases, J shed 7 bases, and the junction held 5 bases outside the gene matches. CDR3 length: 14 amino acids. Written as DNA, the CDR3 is TGTGCCAGCAGGGGACAGGGGGTTGGGCAGCCCCAGCATTTT. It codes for CASRGQGVGQPQHF.

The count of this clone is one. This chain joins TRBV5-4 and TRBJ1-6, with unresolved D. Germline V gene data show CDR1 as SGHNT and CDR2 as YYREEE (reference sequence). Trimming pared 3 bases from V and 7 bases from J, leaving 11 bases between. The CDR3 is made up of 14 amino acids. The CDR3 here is CASSWAGINSPLHF. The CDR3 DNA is TGTGCCAGCAGCTGGGCGGGAATCAATTCACCCCTCCACTTT.

In nucleotides, the CDR3 is TGTGCCAGCAGCGACGGATTCGCGGGAGCCGAGCAGTACTTC. It is translated as CASSDGFAGAEQYF. The chain uses TRBV7-8 and TRBJ2-7; 7 nucleotides align to TRBD2. The CDR3 loop spans 14 amino acids. J lost 6 bases, V lost 5 bases, and 10 bases had no gene match. The germline V gene has CDR1 SGHVS and CDR2 FQNEAQ.

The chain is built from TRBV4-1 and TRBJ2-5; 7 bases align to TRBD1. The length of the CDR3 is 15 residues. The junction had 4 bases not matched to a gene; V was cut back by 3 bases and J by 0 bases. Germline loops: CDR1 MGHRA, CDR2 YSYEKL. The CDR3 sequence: CASSHATGDQETQYF. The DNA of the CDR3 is TGCGCCAGCAGCCATGCCACAGGGGACCAAGAGACCCAGTACTTC.

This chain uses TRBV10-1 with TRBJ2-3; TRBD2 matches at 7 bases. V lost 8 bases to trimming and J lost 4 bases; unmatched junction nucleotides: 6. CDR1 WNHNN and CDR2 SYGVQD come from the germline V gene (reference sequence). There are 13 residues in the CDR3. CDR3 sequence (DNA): TGCGCCAGCGGTCGCCGGGAGGCAGATACGCAGTATTTT. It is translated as CASGRREADTQYF.

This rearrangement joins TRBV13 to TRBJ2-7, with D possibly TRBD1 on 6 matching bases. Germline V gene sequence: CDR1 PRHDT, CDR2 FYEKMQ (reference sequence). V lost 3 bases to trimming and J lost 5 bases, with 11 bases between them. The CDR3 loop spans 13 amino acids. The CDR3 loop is CASSFYRADEQYF. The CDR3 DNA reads TGTGCCAGCAGCTTCTACAGGGCGGACGAGCAGTACTTC.

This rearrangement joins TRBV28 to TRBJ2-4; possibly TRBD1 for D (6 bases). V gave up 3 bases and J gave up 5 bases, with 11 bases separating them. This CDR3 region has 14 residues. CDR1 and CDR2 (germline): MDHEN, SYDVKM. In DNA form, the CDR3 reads TGTGCCAGCAGTTTTGGACAGCCCCAAAACATTCAGTACTTC. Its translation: CASSFGQPQNIQYF.

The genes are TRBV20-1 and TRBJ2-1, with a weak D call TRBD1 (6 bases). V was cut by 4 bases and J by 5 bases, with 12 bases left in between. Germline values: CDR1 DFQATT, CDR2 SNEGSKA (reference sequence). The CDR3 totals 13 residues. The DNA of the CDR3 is TGCAGTGCTACTGACGCAGGGGACAATGAGCAGTTCTTC. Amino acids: CSATDAGDNEQFF.

CDR3 nucleotide sequence: TGTGCCAGCAGCAATTCCAGACAGGGGGTCTTGGGAGGCTACACCTTC. The encoded protein is CASSNSRQGVLGGYTF. V usage is TRBV13 and J usage is TRBJ1-2, with 9 bases that match TRBD1. V dropped 5 bases and J dropped 8; count of bases not matched to a gene: 15. The CDR3 loop spans 16 amino acids. The V gene's germline CDR1 is PRHDT and CDR2 FYEKMQ (reference sequence).

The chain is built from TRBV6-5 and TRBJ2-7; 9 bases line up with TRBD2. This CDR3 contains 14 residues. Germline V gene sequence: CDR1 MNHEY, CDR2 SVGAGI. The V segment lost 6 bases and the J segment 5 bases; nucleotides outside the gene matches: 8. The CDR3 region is CASSPSGTSNEQYF. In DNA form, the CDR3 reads TGTGCCAGCAGCCCATCCGGGACTAGCAACGAGCAGTACTTC.

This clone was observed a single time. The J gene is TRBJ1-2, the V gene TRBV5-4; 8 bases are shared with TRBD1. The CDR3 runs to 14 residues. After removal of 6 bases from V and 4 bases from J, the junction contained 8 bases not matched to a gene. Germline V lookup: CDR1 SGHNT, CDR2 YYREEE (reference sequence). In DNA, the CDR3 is TGTGCCAGCACCTACGGACAGGGAAGCTATGGCTACACCTTC. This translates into CASTYGQGSYGYTF. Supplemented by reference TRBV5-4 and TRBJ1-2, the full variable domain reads ETGVTQSPTHLIKTRGQQVTLRCSSQSGHNTVSWYQQALGQGPQFIFQYYREEENGRGNFPPRFSGLQFPNYSSELNVNALELDDSALYLCASTYGQGSYGYTFGSGTRLTVV.

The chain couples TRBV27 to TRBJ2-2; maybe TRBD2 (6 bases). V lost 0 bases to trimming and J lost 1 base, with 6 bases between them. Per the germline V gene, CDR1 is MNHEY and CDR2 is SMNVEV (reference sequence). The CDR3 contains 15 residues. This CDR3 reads CASSLSSGNTGELFF. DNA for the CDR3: TGTGCCAGCAGTTTATCTAGCGGGAACACCGGGGAGCTGTTTTTT.

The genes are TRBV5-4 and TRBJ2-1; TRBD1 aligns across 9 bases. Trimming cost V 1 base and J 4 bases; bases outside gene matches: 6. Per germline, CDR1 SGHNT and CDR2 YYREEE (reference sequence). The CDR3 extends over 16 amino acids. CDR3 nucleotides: TGTGCCAGCAGCTTGAACTTTGGACAGGGGTACAATGAGCAGTTCTTC. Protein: CASSLNFGQGYNEQFF.

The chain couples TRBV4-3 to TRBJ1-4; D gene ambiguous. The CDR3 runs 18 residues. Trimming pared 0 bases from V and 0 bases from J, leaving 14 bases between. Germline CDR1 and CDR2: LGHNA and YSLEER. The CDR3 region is CASSQDPPRASTNEKLFF. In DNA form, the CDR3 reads TGCGCCAGCAGCCAAGATCCCCCACGCGCCTCAACTAATGAAAAACTGTTTTTT.

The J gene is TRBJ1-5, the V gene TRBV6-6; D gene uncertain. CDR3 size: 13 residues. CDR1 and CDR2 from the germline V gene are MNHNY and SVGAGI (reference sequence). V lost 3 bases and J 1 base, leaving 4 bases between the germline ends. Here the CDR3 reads CASSYLSNQPQHF. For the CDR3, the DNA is TGTGCCAGCAGTTATTTAAGCAATCAGCCCCAGCATTTT.

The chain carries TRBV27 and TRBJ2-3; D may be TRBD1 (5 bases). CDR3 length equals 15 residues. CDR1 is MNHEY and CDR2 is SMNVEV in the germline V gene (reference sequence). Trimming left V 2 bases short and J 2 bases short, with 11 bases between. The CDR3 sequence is CASSLQGTITDTQYF. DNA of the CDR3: TGTGCCAGCAGTTTACAGGGTACGATCACAGATACGCAGTATTTT.

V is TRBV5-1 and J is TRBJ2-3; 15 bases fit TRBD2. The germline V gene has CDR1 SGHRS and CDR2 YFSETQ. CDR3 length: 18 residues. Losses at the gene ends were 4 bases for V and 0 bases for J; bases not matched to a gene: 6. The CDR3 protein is CASSEGTSGGTSTDTQYF. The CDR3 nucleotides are TGCGCCAGCAGCGAAGGGACTAGCGGGGGGACTAGCACAGATACGCAGTATTTT. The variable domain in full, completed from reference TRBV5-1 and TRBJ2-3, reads KAGVTQTPRYLIKTRGQQVTLSCSPISGHRSVSWYQQTPGQGLQFLFEYFSETQRNKGNFPGRFSGRQFSNSRSEMNVSTLELGDSALYLCASSEGTSGGTSTDTQYFGPGTRLTVL.